This T cell receptor (beta chain) derives from a study of blood T cell repertoires in COVID-19. This CDR3 region has 16 residues. Germline V gene sequence: CDR1 KGHSH, CDR2 LQKENI. V lost 0 bases, J lost 3 bases, and 15 bases lay in between. Clones were read by immunoSEQ multiplex PCR, and TCRdb kept only the in-frame ones, dropping some. The table includes about 42,000 clones, approximately 90% detected once. The chain links TRBV18 to TRBJ2-7; TRBD1 is a possible D gene (5 bases). The specimen was peripheral blood. The origin of this receptor is a human donor in a cohort sampled during active COVID-19. CDR3 in DNA: TGTGCCAGCTCACCACCACTTGGGGCTGAAATCTACGAGCAGTACTTC. It specifies CASSPPLGAEIYEQYF.